Described below is a single TCR beta chain sequence and its context. Authors' methods: Amplification of reference gene primers provided the estimated nucleated cell counts. Sequencing used immunoSEQ multiplex PCR; TCRdb keeps in-frame clones, though not all of them. Clone size and the V and J calls come from that table; the DNA yielded D and trimming. The sample has about 200,000 clones; about 90% are singletons. This specimen comes from a study of blood T cell repertoires in COVID-19. Turning to the study itself: The study drew acute and convalescent COVID-19 samples from the United States, Italy and Spain. In each case, the material was cDNA or gDNA derived from T cells, B-cell-depleted T cells, or PBMCs.

The V and J ends lost 6 bases and 0 bases respectively, with 18 bases between them. The CDR3 consists of 16 residues. Germline V gene data show CDR1 as MNHEY and CDR2 as SMNVEV (reference sequence). This rearrangement joins TRBV27 to TRBJ2-7; the D gene is possibly TRBD2 (6 bases). The sample was peripheral blood. The receptor was derived from a woman aged 70-85 years with acute or convalescent COVID-19. The CDR3 DNA is TGTGCCAGCAGCCTGGCGGGTCGGGACTCCTCCTACGAGCAGTACTTC. Translating gives CASSLAGRDSSYEQYF.